The 19 T cell receptor beta chains below were found in one sample sequenced in a study of OX40 agonist ivuxolimab in advanced cancers. Assay: immunoSEQ multiplex PCR; the TCRdb copy retains only in-frame clones and omits some. The sample yields about 65,000 clones, more than 75% seen once. This material consisted of CD4+ or CD8+ T cells sorted from blood, taken in a trial of the OX40 agonist ivuxolimab. The receptors stem from an adult with an advanced solid tumor such as melanoma, head and neck, liver or kidney cancer.

The V gene is TRBV18, the J gene TRBJ2-3, with D possibly being TRBD1 (6 bases). This CDR3 is built from 15 residues. The V end lost 5 bases, the J end lost 2 bases, and 14 bases lay between the germline ends. CDR1 KGHSH and CDR2 LQKENI come from the germline V gene. CDR3 DNA sequence: TGTGCCAGCTCATCCGGACAGAGAGACACAGATACGCAGTATTTT. Protein sequence: CASSSGQRDTDTQYF.

This sequence joins TRBV5-4 and TRBJ2-5, with 9 nucleotides matching TRBD1. Germline CDR1 and CDR2: SGHNT and YYREEE (reference sequence). The CDR3 sequence is 15 residues long. The J segment lost 3 bases and the V segment lost 4 bases, leaving 7 bases of the junction unmatched. CDR3 DNA: TGTGCCAGCAGCCCGGGACAGGGAATTAAAGAGACCCAGTACTTC. It yields the protein CASSPGQGIKETQYF.

This clone is a singleton in its sample. This chain joins TRBV5-1 and TRBJ1-1; D possibly corresponds to TRBD1 (5 bases). V was clipped by 1 base and J by 1 base, with 8 bases between them. The CDR3 is made up of 14 amino acids. Looked up from germline, CDR1 is SGHRS and CDR2 is YFSETQ. The CDR3 spells CASSLYQGNTEAFF. The DNA of the CDR3 is TGCGCCAGCAGCTTGTATCAGGGGAACACTGAAGCTTTCTTT.

The chain links TRBV6-5 to TRBJ2-7, with D possibly TRBD2 on 5 matching bases. The CDR3 extends over 13 amino acids. From germline, CDR1 is MNHEY and CDR2 SVGAGI. Trimming removed 6 bases from V and 2 bases from J, with 11 bases in between. The CDR3 sequence: CASRHERTYEQYF. The CDR3 DNA is TGTGCCAGCAGGCATGAGCGGACCTACGAGCAGTACTTC.

This clone came up once. V is TRBV7-3 and J is TRBJ1-1; weak D call: TRBD1 (5 bases). V was shortened by 5 bases and J by 1 base, with 20 bases between the two germline ends. Germline-derived CDR1 and CDR2 are SGHTA and FQGTGA. This CDR3 has 17 amino acids. The CDR3 is CASSPRGGEVENTEAFF. The CDR3, as DNA: TGTGCCAGCAGCCCACGGGGCGGGGAGGTTGAGAACACTGAAGCTTTCTTT.

The chain uses TRBV21-1 and TRBJ2-2. TRBV21-1 is a known pseudogene. The CDR3 is made up of 14 amino acids. CDR3 nucleotides: TGTGCCAGCAGACCCCGGGGCAGGACCGGGGAGCTGTTTTTT. This translates into CASRPRGRTGELFF.

This chain joins TRBV30 and TRBJ1-2; D call uncertain. The germline CDR1 and CDR2 sequences are GTSNPN and SVGIG (reference sequence). Trimming cost V 7 bases and J 4 bases, with 13 bases left between them. The CDR3 covers 12 residues. CDR3 protein: CASIGFSYGYTF. The CDR3, as DNA: TGTGCCTCAATTGGCTTTTCCTATGGCTACACCTTC.

This clone appeared a single time. CDR3 in amino acids: CAGTRGSGRTGELFF. The CDR3 DNA follows: TGTGCCGGGACCCGGGGTAGCGGGCGCACCGGGGAGCTGTTTTTT. J is TRBJ2-2 and V is TRBV2; TRBD2 matches at 7 bases. The CDR3 is 15 amino acids. V lost 11 bases and J lost 4; bases outside the gene matches: 13. Germline assignment: CDR1 SNHLY and CDR2 FYNNEI. Supplemented by reference TRBV2 and TRBJ2-2, the full variable domain reads EPEVTQTPSHQVTQMGQEVILRCVPISNHLYFYWYRQILGQKVEFLVSFYNNEISEKSEIFDDQFSVERPDGSNFTLKIRSTKLEDSAMYFCAGTRGSGRTGELFFGEGSRLTVL.

V usage is TRBV10-3 and J usage is TRBJ2-2, with D unclear. Germline CDR1 and CDR2: ENHRY and SYGVKD. CDR3 size: 15 residues. V lost 6 bases to trimming and J lost 1 base, with 12 bases between them. CDR3 protein: CAISPEAGNTGELFF. CDR3 sequence (DNA): TGTGCCATCAGCCCCGAGGCAGGGAACACCGGGGAGCTGTTTTTT.

The CDR3 bases are TGTGCCAGCAGTTACTCGGCAGATCCTTCCCCTAACTATGGCTACACCTTC. Encoded protein: CASSYSADPSPNYGYTF. The chain joins TRBV6-7 to TRBJ1-2; D uncertain. TRBV6-7 qualifies as an ORF whose function is uncertain. V was pared by 0 bases and J by 0 bases, with 14 bases between. The length of the CDR3 is 17 residues.

The chain carries TRBV7-8 and TRBJ2-7; TRBD2 agrees at 10 bases. With V trimmed by 1 base and J by 4 bases, 10 bases remained unmatched. The CDR3 covers 17 residues. Germline-derived CDR1 and CDR2 are SGHVS and FQNEAQ. The CDR3 nucleotides read TGTGCCAGCAGCTTAGGCGGGACTAGCGCGGGGATGTACGAGCAGTACTTC. It codes for CASSLGGTSAGMYEQYF.

This clone was found once. The chain recombines TRBV16 with TRBJ2-1, with a tentative D call TRBD2 (5 bases). Germline values: CDR1 KGHSY, CDR2 FQNENV. Trimming took off 2 bases at V and 5 bases at J, with 13 bases between the two ends. This CDR3 has 15 amino acids. Here the CDR3 DNA reads TGTGCCAGCAGCCAAGACTACGGGCCTGACAATGAGCAGTTCTTC. Translating gives CASSQDYGPDNEQFF.

V is TRBV5-4 and J is TRBJ1-2; tentatively, D is TRBD1 (5 bases). This CDR3 is built from 14 residues. Germline CDR1 is SGHNT and CDR2 is YYREEE (reference sequence). The ends were cut back, 4 bases at V and 7 bases at J, with 17 bases in the middle. Here the CDR3 reads CASSPDGGDSGYTF. Here the CDR3 DNA reads TGTGCCAGCAGCCCCGACGGGGGAGATTCTGGCTACACCTTC.

V usage is TRBV4-3 and J usage is TRBJ2-5, with 12 bases that match TRBD2. Germline lookup yields CDR1 LGHNA and CDR2 YSLEER. The junction had 3 bases not matched to a gene; V was cut back by 2 bases and J by 5 bases. CDR3 length equals 15 residues. CDR3 coding DNA: TGCGCCAGCAGCCAAACTAGCGGGGGGAGGGAGACCCAGTACTTC. Translated, it gives CASSQTSGGRETQYF.

This clone has more than one count but fewer than ten. As DNA, the CDR3 is TGTGCCAGCAGTTACTCGGGGGCGGATTCACCCCTCCACTTT. Amino acids: CASSYSGADSPLHF. The genes are TRBV6-5 and TRBJ1-6, with D possibly matching TRBD1 (6 bases). The V end was cut by 0 bases, the J end by 8 bases, with 8 bases between. There are 14 residues in the CDR3. Per the germline V gene, CDR1 is MNHEY and CDR2 is SVGAGI.

This chain links TRBV7-9 with TRBJ1-1; D not certain. This CDR3 is built from 14 residues. CDR1 SEHNR and CDR2 FQNEAQ come from the germline V gene (reference sequence). Trimming removed 4 bases at V and 5 bases at J, with 14 bases between. The CDR3 DNA reads TGTGCCAGCAGCTCCTCCGGACGGCGGACTGAAGCTTTCTTT. Its translation: CASSSSGRRTEAFF.

V usage is TRBV9 and J usage is TRBJ1-4, with 11 bases lining up with TRBD1. V shed 0 bases, J shed 3 bases, and the junction held 10 bases outside the gene matches. This CDR3 is built from 19 residues. Germline CDR1 is SGDLS and CDR2 is YYNGEE. CDR3 sequence: CASSVAGTGGSFANEKLFF. CDR3 in DNA: TGTGCCAGCAGCGTAGCCGGGACAGGGGGTTCGTTTGCTAATGAAAAACTGTTTTTT.

This rearrangement joins TRBV7-3 to TRBJ1-3; D not certain. The CDR3 runs 13 residues. Germline CDR1 reads SGHTA; CDR2 reads FQGTGA. V gave up 5 bases and J gave up 4 bases, with 9 bases separating them. CDR3 in DNA: TGTGCCAGCAGCCCAGACTTCGGAAACACCATATATTTT. This sequence encodes CASSPDFGNTIYF.

The gene calls are TRBV11-1 and TRBJ2-5; D is perhaps TRBD2 (6 bases). Trimming pared 7 bases from V and 5 bases from J, leaving 14 bases between. CDR1 SGHAT and CDR2 FQDESV come from the germline V gene (reference sequence). The CDR3 has 13 amino acids. The CDR3 bases are TGTGCCAGCACCTCTGGTGCGGGGGAGACCCAGTACTTC. As protein: CASTSGAGETQYF. Variable domain in full (rest from reference TRBV11-1 and TRBJ2-5): EAEVAQSPRYKITEKSQAVAFWCDPISGHATLYWYRQILGQGPELLVQFQDESVVDDSQLPKDRFSAERLKGVDSTLKIQPAELGDSAMYLCASTSGAGETQYFGPGTRLLVL.